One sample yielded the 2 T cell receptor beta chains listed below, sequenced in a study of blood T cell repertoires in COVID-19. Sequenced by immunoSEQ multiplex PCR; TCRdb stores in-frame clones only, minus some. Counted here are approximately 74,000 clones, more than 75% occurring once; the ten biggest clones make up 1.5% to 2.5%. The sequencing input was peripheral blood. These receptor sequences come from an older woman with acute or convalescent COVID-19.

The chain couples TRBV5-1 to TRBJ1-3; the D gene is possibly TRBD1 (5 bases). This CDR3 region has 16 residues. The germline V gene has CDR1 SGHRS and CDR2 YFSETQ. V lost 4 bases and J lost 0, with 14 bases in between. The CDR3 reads CASSPSVDSSGNTIYF. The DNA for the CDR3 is TGCGCCAGCAGCCCCTCTGTCGACAGCTCTGGAAACACCATATATTTT.

The CDR3 spells CASRPSVGEHTEAFF. The CDR3 region has the DNA TGTGCCAGCAGACCCTCCGTAGGGGAACACACTGAAGCTTTCTTT. The genes are TRBV7-9 and TRBJ1-1, with D possibly TRBD1 on 5 matching bases. The CDR3 loop spans 15 amino acids. CDR1 SEHNR and CDR2 FQNEAQ come from the germline V gene (reference sequence). Trimming pared 6 bases from V and 3 bases from J, leaving 17 bases between.